These 8 T cell receptor beta chains were sequenced from one sample in a study of blood T cell repertoires in COVID-19. Produced via immunoSEQ multiplex PCR; TCRdb's table is partial and in-frame only. The sample gives fewer than 250,000 clones, roughly 82% of which show up once; about 4.5% is in the top ten. The sequencing sample was made of peripheral blood. Every receptor here comes from a woman in her 70s with acute or convalescent COVID-19.

This chain joins TRBV7-9 and TRBJ2-7; perhaps TRBD1 as D (6 bases). The CDR3 length is 16 residues. The germline V gene has CDR1 SEHNR and CDR2 FQNEAQ (reference sequence). V lost 4 bases and J 3 bases, leaving 19 bases between the germline ends. CDR3 in DNA: TGTGCCAGCAGCTCTCTTCCTCGGGACACAGACTACGAGCAGTACTTC. It specifies CASSSLPRDTDYEQYF.

The chain couples TRBV7-9 to TRBJ2-2; no firm D call. The CDR3 extends over 14 amino acids. Trimming took off 5 bases at V and 0 bases at J, with 7 bases between the two ends. Per the germline V gene, CDR1 is SEHNR and CDR2 is FQNEAQ (reference sequence). The CDR3 DNA reads as TGTGCCAGCAGCCCCCCTCCGAACACCGGGGAGCTGTTTTTT. It is translated as CASSPPPNTGELFF.

V and J are TRBV19 and TRBJ2-1; perhaps TRBD1 as D (6 bases). From germline, CDR1 is LNHDA and CDR2 SQIVND (reference sequence). This CDR3 is 12 amino acids long. The V end lost 7 bases, the J end lost 8 bases, and 12 bases lay between the germline ends. The CDR3 reads CASKRTADEQFF. The CDR3 DNA follows: TGTGCCAGTAAAAGGACAGCTGATGAGCAGTTCTTC.

The rearrangement uses TRBV11-2 and TRBJ1-2; tentatively, D is TRBD1 (6 bases). V gave up 5 bases and J gave up 4 bases, with 17 bases separating them. Germline V lookup: CDR1 SGHAT, CDR2 FQNNGV. The CDR3 sequence is 15 residues long. This chain's CDR3 is CASSRTDTGPYGYTF. For the CDR3, the DNA is TGTGCCAGCAGCCGAACCGATACAGGGCCCTATGGCTACACCTTC.

The CDR3 is CASTPGGGNTGELFF. CDR3 bases: TGTGCCAGCACCCCGGGAGGCGGGAACACCGGGGAGCTGTTTTTT. V is TRBV5-4 and J is TRBJ2-2; 7 bases map to TRBD2. CDR3 length: 15 residues. The germline V gene encodes CDR1 SGHNT and CDR2 YYREEE (reference sequence). Trimming at V came to 6 bases and at J to 1 base, leaving 6 bases not matched to a gene.

V gene TRBV9 combines with J gene TRBJ1-2, with unresolved D. The CDR3 extends over 17 amino acids. The germline V gene encodes CDR1 SGDLS and CDR2 YYNGEE. Trimming shortened V by 0 bases and J by 0 bases, and 15 bases separated the two germline ends. The CDR3 DNA sequence: TGTGCCAGCAGCGTAGAGACCCGGGGTTTATCTAACTATGGCTACACCTTC. Translated: CASSVETRGLSNYGYTF. The whole variable domain, remainder taken from reference TRBV9 and TRBJ1-2, is DSGVTQTPKHLITATGQRVTLRCSPRSGDLSVYWYQQSLDQGLQFLIQYYNGEERAKGNILERFSAQQFPDLHSELNLSSLELGDSALYFCASSVETRGLSNYGYTFGSGTRLTVV.

The chain joins TRBV12-3 or TRBV12-4 to TRBJ1-2, with TRBD1 matching over 7 bases. The CDR3 length is 13 residues. After removal of 0 bases from V and 7 bases from J, the junction contained 2 bases not matched to a gene. The CDR3 reads CASSLAAGGGYTF. Here the CDR3 DNA reads TGTGCCAGCAGTTTAGCGGCAGGGGGTGGCTACACCTTC.

Concerning this clone: Other DNA variants within this sample encode the same CDR3. J is TRBJ1-2 and V is TRBV5-1; D unclear. Germline V gives CDR1 SGHRS, CDR2 YFSETQ. This CDR3 spans 13 amino acids. Trimming took 2 bases from V and 4 from J, leaving 9 bases between them. CDR3 sequence: CASSLGQVYGYTF. In nucleotides, the CDR3 is TGCGCCAGCAGCTTAGGCCAGGTCTATGGCTACACCTTC.